In its sample, the clone carrying this T cell receptor beta chain was seen many times. These data come from a study of human T cells and chemical hapten exposure. The overall study: Largely, small differences in pooled library volume made per-sample TCR yields vary.

Single cDNA molecules in the library carried unique molecular identifiers attached during preparation. TCRdb re-analysed the reads in MiXCR, keeping a single row per CDR3 protein. The table shows around 120,000 distinct CDR3 sequences, with over 7% occurring only once. The CDR3 has 13 amino acids. V lost 3 bases to trimming and J lost 0 bases; unmatched junction nucleotides: 2. Germline-derived CDR1 and CDR2 are DFQATT and SNEGSKA (reference sequence). The authors extracted total RNA from unfractionated whole blood. The TCR comes from a human donor in good health. Some clones in this sample may be carry-over from other donors' samples. Sample: whole blood. This chain joins TRBV20-1 and TRBJ2-7, with 7 bases lining up with TRBD2. CDR3 sequence reads: CSASGRSSYEQYF. CDR3 bases: TGCAGTGCTAGCGGGAGGAGCTCCTACGAGCAGTACTTC.